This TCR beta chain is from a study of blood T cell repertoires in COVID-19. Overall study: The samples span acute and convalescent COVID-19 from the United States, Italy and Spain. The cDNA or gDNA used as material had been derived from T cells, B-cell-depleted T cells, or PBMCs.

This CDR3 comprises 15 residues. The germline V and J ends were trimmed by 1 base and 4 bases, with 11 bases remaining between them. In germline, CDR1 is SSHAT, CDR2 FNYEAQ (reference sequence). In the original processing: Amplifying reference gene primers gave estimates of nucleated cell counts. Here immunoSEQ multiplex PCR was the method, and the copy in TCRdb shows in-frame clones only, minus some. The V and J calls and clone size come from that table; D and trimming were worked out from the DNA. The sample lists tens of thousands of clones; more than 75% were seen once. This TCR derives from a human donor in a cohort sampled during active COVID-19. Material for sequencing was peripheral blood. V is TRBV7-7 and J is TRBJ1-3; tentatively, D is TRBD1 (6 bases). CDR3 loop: CASSLGVGQGNTIYF. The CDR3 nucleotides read TGTGCCAGCAGCTTAGGAGTCGGACAGGGAAACACCATATATTTT.